Listed below are T cell receptor beta chains from one sample, sequenced in a study of cytomegalovirus exposure and HLA in healthy donors. Assay used: immunoSEQ multiplex PCR; TCRdb lists only in-frame clones, some missing. The table lists about 99,000 clones. The sequenced sample consisted of PBMCs. The receptors come from a man in his forties or fifties in good health and CMV-seronegative. CDR3s include the opening cysteine and the closing phenylalanine or tryptophan. D genes are given only for firm matches.

len: 14
v_gene: TRBV5-5
d_gene: TRBD1
j_gene: TRBJ2-7
CDR3nt: TGTGCCAGCAGCGGAACGGGACAGGGCTACGAGCAGTACTTC
CDR3aa: CASSGTGQGYEQYF

len: 14
v_gene: TRBV7-9
d_gene: NA
j_gene: TRBJ2-6
CDR3nt: TGTGCTGGGGGCGACGCTACTGGGGCCAACGTCCTGACTTTC
CDR3aa: CAGGDATGANVLTF

len: 16
v_gene: TRBV5-1
d_gene: NA
j_gene: TRBJ2-1
CDR3nt: TGCGCCAGCAGCTTGGCCACCCGGGGGGCGGACGATGAGCAGTTCTTC
CDR3aa: CASSLATRGADDEQFF

len: 17
v_gene: TRBV19
d_gene: TRBD1
j_gene: TRBJ1-5
CDR3nt: TGTGCCAGTAGTATCATAGGGGGCAAACTTAGCAATCAGCCCCAGCATTTT
CDR3aa: CASSIIGGKLSNQPQHF

len: 14
v_gene: TRBV6-5
d_gene: TRBD1
j_gene: TRBJ1-4
CDR3nt: TGTGCCAGCAGTGGGACAGGGTGGGGTGAAAAACTGTTTTTT
CDR3aa: CASSGTGWGEKLFF

len: 16
v_gene: TRBV2
d_gene: TRBD1
j_gene: TRBJ1-1
CDR3nt: TGTGCCAGCAGCTTGGGGACAGGGGGCTGGGTCACTGAAGCTTTCTTT
CDR3aa: CASSLGTGGWVTEAFF

len: 12
v_gene: TRBV2
d_gene: TRBD1
j_gene: TRBJ1-2
CDR3nt: TGTGCCACCAGTGAATCAGGGGGCCAACACGCCTTC
CDR3aa: CATSESGGQHAF

len: 15
v_gene: TRBV29-1
d_gene: TRBD1
j_gene: TRBJ1-6
CDR3nt: TGCAGCGTGAGACAGGGGACCTCCTATAATTCACCCCTCCACTTT
CDR3aa: CSVRQGTSYNSPLHF

len: 12
v_gene: TRBV27
d_gene: NA
j_gene: TRBJ2-1
CDR3nt: TGTGCCAGCAGTTTCTTCGGGACAGAGCAGTTCTTC
CDR3aa: CASSFFGTEQFF

len: 14
v_gene: TRBV30
d_gene: TRBD1
j_gene: TRBJ2-7
CDR3nt: TGTGCCTGGACCGCCGGGACAGGGTCCTACGAGCAGTACTTC
CDR3aa: CAWTAGTGSYEQYF

len: 11
v_gene: TRBV20-1
d_gene: NA
j_gene: TRBJ1-1
CDR3nt: TGCAGTAGGGGCGGGGTCGGTGAAGCTTTCTTT
CDR3aa: CSRGGVGEAFF

len: 15
v_gene: TRBV18
d_gene: TRBD1
j_gene: TRBJ1-2
CDR3nt: TGTGCCAGCTCACCAGGACAGGGGGCCCCTGAGTGGTACACCTTC
CDR3aa: CASSPGQGAPEWYTF

len: 16
v_gene: TRBV5-4
d_gene: TRBD1
j_gene: TRBJ2-1
CDR3nt: TGTGCCAGCAGTTTACGCAGGGGGACCTCCTACAATGAGCAGTTCTTC
CDR3aa: CASSLRRGTSYNEQFF

len: 14
v_gene: TRBV7-9
d_gene: NA
j_gene: TRBJ1-2
CDR3nt: TGTGCCAGCAGCCTTAATTGGCAGATCTATGGCTACACCTTC
CDR3aa: CASSLNWQIYGYTF

len: 12
v_gene: TRBV30
d_gene: NA
j_gene: TRBJ2-1
CDR3nt: TGTGCCTGGAGTGTACCGACTAGTGAGCAGTTCTTC
CDR3aa: CAWSVPTSEQFF

len: 14
v_gene: TRBV28
d_gene: NA
j_gene: TRBJ1-2
CDR3nt: TGTGCCAGCAGTTTTGTCGGGGGTTGGCTCGGCTACACCTTC
CDR3aa: CASSFVGGWLGYTF

len: 13
v_gene: TRBV2
d_gene: NA
j_gene: TRBJ2-7
CDR3nt: TGTGCCAGCAACCGGGACTCCCAATACGAGCAGTACTTC
CDR3aa: CASNRDSQYEQYF

len: 15
v_gene: TRBV19
d_gene: NA
j_gene: TRBJ1-2
CDR3nt: TGTGCCAGTAGTATAGGGCAGCGCAATCACTATGGCTACACCTTC
CDR3aa: CASSIGQRNHYGYTF

len: 12
v_gene: TRBV6-6
d_gene: NA
j_gene: TRBJ2-7
CDR3nt: TGTGCCAGCAGTCACGTGAGCTACGAGCAGTACTTC
CDR3aa: CASSHVSYEQYF

len: 18
v_gene: TRBV5-4
d_gene: TRBD2
j_gene: TRBJ2-2
CDR3nt: TGTGCCAGCAGCCCGAAGGGACTAGCGGGAATGAGTGCCGGGGAGCTGTTTTTT
CDR3aa: CASSPKGLAGMSAGELFF

len: 14
v_gene: TRBV18
d_gene: NA
j_gene: TRBJ1-2
CDR3nt: TGTGCCAGCTCACAGTCAGGGGCTAACTATGGCTACACCTTC
CDR3aa: CASSQSGANYGYTF

len: 16
v_gene: TRBV18
d_gene: TRBD2
j_gene: TRBJ2-1
CDR3nt: TGTGCCAGCTCATGGGGGACTAGCGGGAAGTACAATGAGCAGTTCTTC
CDR3aa: CASSWGTSGKYNEQFF

len: 16
v_gene: TRBV5-6
d_gene: NA
j_gene: TRBJ2-3
CDR3nt: TGTGCCAGCAGCTTGGTGTCGGCTAGCGGCACAGATACGCAGTATTTT
CDR3aa: CASSLVSASGTDTQYF

len: 18
v_gene: TRBV12-2
d_gene: NA
j_gene: TRBJ2-2
CDR3nt: TGTGCAAGTCGCTCCCACACCCCGGGTCGGGAGCTTTCCGGGGAGCTGTTTTTT
CDR3aa: CASRSHTPGRELSGELFF

len: 19
v_gene: TRBV15
d_gene: TRBD2
j_gene: TRBJ2-3
CDR3nt: TGTGCCACCAGCAGAGGGGGAGCGGGAGAATTCTTCGGCGCAGATACGCAGTATTTT
CDR3aa: CATSRGGAGEFFGADTQYF

len: 14
v_gene: TRBV4-3
d_gene: NA
j_gene: TRBJ1-5
CDR3nt: TGCGCCAGCAGCTTTTCCAATAGCAATCAGCCCCAGCATTTT
CDR3aa: CASSFSNSNQPQHF

len: 15
v_gene: TRBV5-5
d_gene: NA
j_gene: TRBJ1-5
CDR3nt: TGTGCCAGCAGCCGGGATGACATTAGCAATCAGCCCCAGCATTTT
CDR3aa: CASSRDDISNQPQHF

len: 18
v_gene: TRBV9
d_gene: NA
j_gene: TRBJ2-5
CDR3nt: TGTGCCAGCAGCCCGAGAGGGGGTTTGGGGACAATTCAAGAGACCCAGTACTTC
CDR3aa: CASSPRGGLGTIQETQYF

len: 14
v_gene: TRBV5-1
d_gene: NA
j_gene: TRBJ2-7
CDR3nt: TGCGCCAGCAGCTTGTTAGTGCTCTCCTACGAGCAGTACTTC
CDR3aa: CASSLLVLSYEQYF

len: 14
v_gene: TRBV6-5
d_gene: NA
j_gene: TRBJ2-3
CDR3nt: TGTGCCAGCAGTTATTCGCAGGGGACAGATACGCAGTATTTT
CDR3aa: CASSYSQGTDTQYF

len: 15
v_gene: TRBV5-6
d_gene: NA
j_gene: TRBJ2-2
CDR3nt: TGTGCCAGCAGCTCGGTCAGGGATAACACCGGGGAGCTGTTTTTT
CDR3aa: CASSSVRDNTGELFF

len: 15
v_gene: TRBV6-5
d_gene: TRBD2
j_gene: TRBJ2-3
CDR3nt: TGTGCCAGCATCCGTACTAGCGGGAGTGGAGATACGCAGTATTTT
CDR3aa: CASIRTSGSGDTQYF

len: 16
v_gene: TRBV19
d_gene: NA
j_gene: TRBJ2-2
CDR3nt: TGTGCCAGTAGTATTGGCCTAGCCGTAAACACCGGGGAGCTGTTTTTT
CDR3aa: CASSIGLAVNTGELFF

len: 15
v_gene: TRBV5-1
d_gene: NA
j_gene: TRBJ2-7
CDR3nt: TGCGCCAGCAGCTTGGTTGCAGGGGCTGAGTACGAGCAGTACTTC
CDR3aa: CASSLVAGAEYEQYF

len: 14
v_gene: TRBV6-5
d_gene: TRBD1
j_gene: TRBJ2-7
CDR3nt: TGTGCCAGCAGTTACTGGGACAGAACCTACGAGCAGTACTTC
CDR3aa: CASSYWDRTYEQYF

len: 14
v_gene: TRBV5-1
d_gene: NA
j_gene: TRBJ2-2
CDR3nt: TGCGCCAGCAGCTTGGCTGCGGAGGTCGGGGAGCTGTTTTTT
CDR3aa: CASSLAAEVGELFF

len: 14
v_gene: TRBV30
d_gene: TRBD1
j_gene: TRBJ2-7
CDR3nt: TGTGCCTGGAGTGGGGACAGGGGCACCTACGAGCAGTACTTC
CDR3aa: CAWSGDRGTYEQYF

len: 15
v_gene: TRBV7-8
d_gene: NA
j_gene: TRBJ2-7
CDR3nt: TGTGCCAGCAGCGAACAAACAGGAAGCTCCTACGAGCAGTACTTC
CDR3aa: CASSEQTGSSYEQYF